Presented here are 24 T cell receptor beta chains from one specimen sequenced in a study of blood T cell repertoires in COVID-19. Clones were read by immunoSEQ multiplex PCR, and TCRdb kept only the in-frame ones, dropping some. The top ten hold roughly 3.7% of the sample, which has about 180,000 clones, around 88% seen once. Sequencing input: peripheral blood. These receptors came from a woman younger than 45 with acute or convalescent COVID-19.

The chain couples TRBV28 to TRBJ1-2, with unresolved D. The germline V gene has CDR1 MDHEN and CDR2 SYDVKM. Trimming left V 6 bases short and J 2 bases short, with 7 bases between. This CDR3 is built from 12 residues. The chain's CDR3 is CASSPLNYGYTF. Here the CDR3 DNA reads TGTGCCAGCAGCCCCCTGAACTATGGCTACACCTTC.

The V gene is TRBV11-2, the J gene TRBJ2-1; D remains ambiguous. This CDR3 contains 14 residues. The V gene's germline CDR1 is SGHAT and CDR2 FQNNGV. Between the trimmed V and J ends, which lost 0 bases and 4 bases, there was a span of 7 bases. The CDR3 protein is CASSLDVQYNEQFF. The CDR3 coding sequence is TGTGCCAGCAGCTTAGATGTCCAGTACAATGAGCAGTTCTTC.

CDR3 bases: TGTGCCAGTAGCGGGACTCTCACCGGGGAGCTGTTTTTT. Translation gives CASSGTLTGELFF. The chain employs TRBV19 and TRBJ2-2, with a possible D match to TRBD2 (6 bases). CDR3 length equals 13 residues. The V and J ends lost 6 bases and 4 bases respectively, with 9 bases between them. Germline-derived CDR1 and CDR2 are LNHDA and SQIVND (reference sequence). Using reference TRBV19 and TRBJ2-2 for the parts outside the CDR3, the full variable domain is DGGITQSPKYLFRKEGQNVTLSCEQNLNHDAMYWYRQDPGQGLRLIYYSQIVNDFQKGDIAEGYSVSREKKESFPLTVTSAQKNPTAFYLCASSGTLTGELFFGEGSRLTVL.

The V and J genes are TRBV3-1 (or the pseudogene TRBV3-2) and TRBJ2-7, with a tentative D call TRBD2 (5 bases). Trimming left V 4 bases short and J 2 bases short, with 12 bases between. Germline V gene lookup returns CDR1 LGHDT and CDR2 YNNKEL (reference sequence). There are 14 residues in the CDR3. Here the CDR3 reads CASSLTRTAYEQYF. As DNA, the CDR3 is TGTGCCAGCAGCCTCACTAGGACCGCCTACGAGCAGTACTTC.

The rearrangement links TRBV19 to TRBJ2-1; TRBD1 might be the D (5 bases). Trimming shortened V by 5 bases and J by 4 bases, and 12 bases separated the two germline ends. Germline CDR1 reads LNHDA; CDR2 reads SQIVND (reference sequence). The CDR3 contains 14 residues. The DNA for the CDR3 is TGTGCCAGTAGTCCGCTTACAGGTTACAATGAGCAGTTCTTC. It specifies CASSPLTGYNEQFF.

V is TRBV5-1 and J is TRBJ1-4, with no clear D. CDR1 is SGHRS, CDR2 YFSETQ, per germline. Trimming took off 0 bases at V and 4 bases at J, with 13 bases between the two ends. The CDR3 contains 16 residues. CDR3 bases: TGCGCCAGCAGCTTGGCCTTGGGTCGAGGTAATGAAAAACTGTTTTTT. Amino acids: CASSLALGRGNEKLFF.

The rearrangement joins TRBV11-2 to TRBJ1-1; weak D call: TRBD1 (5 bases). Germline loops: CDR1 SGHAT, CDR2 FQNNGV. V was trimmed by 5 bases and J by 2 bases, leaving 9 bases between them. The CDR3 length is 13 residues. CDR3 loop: CASSHDSNTEAFF. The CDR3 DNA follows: TGTGCCAGCAGCCACGACAGCAACACTGAAGCTTTCTTT.

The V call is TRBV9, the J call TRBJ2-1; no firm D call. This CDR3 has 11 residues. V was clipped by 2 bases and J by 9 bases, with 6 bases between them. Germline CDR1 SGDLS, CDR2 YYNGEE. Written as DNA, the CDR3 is TGTGCCAGCAGCGTGGAGCGTGAGCAGTTCTTC. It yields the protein CASSVEREQFF. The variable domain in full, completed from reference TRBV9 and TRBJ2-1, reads DSGVTQTPKHLITATGQRVTLRCSPRSGDLSVYWYQQSLDQGLQFLIQYYNGEERAKGNILERFSAQQFPDLHSELNLSSLELGDSALYFCASSVEREQFFGPGTRLTVL.

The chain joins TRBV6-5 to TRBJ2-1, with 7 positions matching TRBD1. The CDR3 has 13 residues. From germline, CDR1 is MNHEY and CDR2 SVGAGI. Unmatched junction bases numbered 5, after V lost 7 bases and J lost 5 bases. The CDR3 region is CASIGQAHNEQFF. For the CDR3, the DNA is TGTGCCAGCATTGGACAGGCCCACAATGAGCAGTTCTTC.

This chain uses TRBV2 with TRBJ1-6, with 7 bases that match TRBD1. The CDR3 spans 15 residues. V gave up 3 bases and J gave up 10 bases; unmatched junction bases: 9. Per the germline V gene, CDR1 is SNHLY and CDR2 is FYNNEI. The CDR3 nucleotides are TGTGCCAGCAGTGATATAGGGGAAGGGGGCTCACCCCTCCACTTT. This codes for CASSDIGEGGSPLHF.

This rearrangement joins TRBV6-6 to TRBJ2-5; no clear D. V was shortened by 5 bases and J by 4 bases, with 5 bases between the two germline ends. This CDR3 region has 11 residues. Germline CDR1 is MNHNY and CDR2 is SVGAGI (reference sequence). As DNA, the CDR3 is TGTGCCAGCAGTCACGGAGAGACCCAGTACTTC. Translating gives CASSHGETQYF.

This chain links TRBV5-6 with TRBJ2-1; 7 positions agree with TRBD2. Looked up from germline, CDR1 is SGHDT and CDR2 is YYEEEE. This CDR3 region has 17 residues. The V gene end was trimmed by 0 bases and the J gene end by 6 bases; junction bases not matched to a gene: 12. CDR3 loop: CASSLVLRSSGGNEQFF. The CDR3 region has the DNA TGTGCCAGCAGCTTGGTTCTAAGGTCTAGCGGAGGCAATGAGCAGTTCTTC.

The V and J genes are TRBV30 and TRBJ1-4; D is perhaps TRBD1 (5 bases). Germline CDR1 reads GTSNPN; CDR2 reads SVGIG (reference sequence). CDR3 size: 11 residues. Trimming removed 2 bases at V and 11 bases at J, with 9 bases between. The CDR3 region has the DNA TGTGCCTGGAGTACCACAGGCAAACTGTTTTTT. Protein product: CAWSTTGKLFF. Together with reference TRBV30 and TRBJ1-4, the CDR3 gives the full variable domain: SQTIHQWPATLVQPVGSPLSLECTVEGTSNPNLYWYRQAAGRGLQLLFYSVGIGQISSEVPQNLSASRPQDRQFILSSKKLLLSDSGFYLCAWSTTGKLFFGSGTQLSVL.

CDR3 nucleotide sequence: TGTGCCAGCAGTCTGGGGACTAGCGGGAGGGCCCTTGAGGAGACCCAGTACTTC. Translation: CASSLGTSGRALEETQYF. The V and J genes are TRBV27 and TRBJ2-5; TRBD2 matches at 16 bases. Trimming at V came to 5 bases and at J to 5 bases, leaving 11 bases not matched to a gene. The germline CDR1 and CDR2 sequences are MNHEY and SMNVEV (reference sequence). The CDR3 runs 18 residues.

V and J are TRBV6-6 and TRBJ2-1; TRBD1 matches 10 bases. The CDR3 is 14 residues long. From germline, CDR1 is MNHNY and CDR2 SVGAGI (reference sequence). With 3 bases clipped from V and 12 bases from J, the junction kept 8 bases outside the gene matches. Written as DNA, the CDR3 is TGTGCCAGCAGTTATTCATTGGACAGGGGGTTGCAGTTCTTC. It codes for CASSYSLDRGLQFF.

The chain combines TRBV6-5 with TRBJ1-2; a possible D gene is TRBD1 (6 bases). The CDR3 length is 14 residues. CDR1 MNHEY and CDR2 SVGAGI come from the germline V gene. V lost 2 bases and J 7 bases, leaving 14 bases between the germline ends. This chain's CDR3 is CASSYGRGFSGYTF. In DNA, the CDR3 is TGTGCCAGCAGTTACGGCAGGGGTTTCAGTGGCTACACCTTC.

The CDR3 DNA reads as TGCGCCAGCAGTGAGTCGAATAACAGGGAAAACACCTTC. Translation gives CASSESNNRENTF. V usage is TRBV10-2 and J usage is TRBJ1-2; D may be TRBD1 (6 bases). Deletions cut 0 bases from V and 12 bases from J, with 14 bases between. CDR1 and CDR2 from the germline V gene are WSHSY and SAAADI. The CDR3 sequence is 13 residues long.

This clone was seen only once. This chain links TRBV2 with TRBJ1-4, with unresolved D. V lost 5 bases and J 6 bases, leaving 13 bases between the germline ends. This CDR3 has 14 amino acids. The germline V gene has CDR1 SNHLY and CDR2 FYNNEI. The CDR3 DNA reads TGTGCCAGCAGTTTTACGAGACTGGATGAAAAACTGTTTTTT. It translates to CASSFTRLDEKLFF.

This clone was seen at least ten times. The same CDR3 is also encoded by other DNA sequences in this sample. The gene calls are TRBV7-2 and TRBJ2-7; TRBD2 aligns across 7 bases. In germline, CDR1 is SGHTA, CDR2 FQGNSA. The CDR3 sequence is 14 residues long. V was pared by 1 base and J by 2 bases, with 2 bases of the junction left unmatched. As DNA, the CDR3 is TGTGCCAGCAGCTTAGTCGGGAGGACCTACGAGCAGTACTTC. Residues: CASSLVGRTYEQYF.

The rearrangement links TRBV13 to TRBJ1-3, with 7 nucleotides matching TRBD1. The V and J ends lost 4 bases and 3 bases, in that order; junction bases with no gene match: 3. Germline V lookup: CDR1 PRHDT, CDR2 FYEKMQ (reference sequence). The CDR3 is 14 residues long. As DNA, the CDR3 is TGTGCCAGCAGCTCCCACAGGGGTGGAAACACCATATATTTT. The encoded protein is CASSSHRGGNTIYF.

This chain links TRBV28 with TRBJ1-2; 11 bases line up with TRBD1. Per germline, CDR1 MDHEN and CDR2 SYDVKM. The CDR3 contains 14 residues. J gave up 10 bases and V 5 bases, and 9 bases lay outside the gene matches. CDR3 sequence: CASSPPLGQGAYTF. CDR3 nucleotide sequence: TGTGCCAGCAGTCCCCCCTTAGGACAGGGGGCCTACACCTTC.

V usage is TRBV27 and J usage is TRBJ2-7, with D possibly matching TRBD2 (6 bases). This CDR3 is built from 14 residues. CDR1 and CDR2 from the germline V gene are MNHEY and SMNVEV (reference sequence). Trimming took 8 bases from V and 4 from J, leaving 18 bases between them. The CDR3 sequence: CASGINRDSYEQYF. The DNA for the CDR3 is TGTGCCAGCGGGATCAACCGGGACTCTTACGAGCAGTACTTC.

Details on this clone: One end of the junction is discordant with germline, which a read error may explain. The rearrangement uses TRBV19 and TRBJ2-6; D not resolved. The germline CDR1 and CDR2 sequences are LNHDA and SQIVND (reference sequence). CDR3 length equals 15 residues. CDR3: CASSVDASGANVLTF. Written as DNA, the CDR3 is TGTGCCAGTAGTGTAGACGCGTCTGGGGCCAACGTCCTGACTTTC. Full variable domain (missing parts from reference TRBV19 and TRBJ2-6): DGGITQSPKYLFRKEGQNVTLSCEQNLNHDAMYWYRQDPGQGLRLIYYSQIVNDFQKGDIAEGYSVSREKKESFPLTVTSAQKNPTAFYLCASSVDASGANVLTFGAGSRLTVL.

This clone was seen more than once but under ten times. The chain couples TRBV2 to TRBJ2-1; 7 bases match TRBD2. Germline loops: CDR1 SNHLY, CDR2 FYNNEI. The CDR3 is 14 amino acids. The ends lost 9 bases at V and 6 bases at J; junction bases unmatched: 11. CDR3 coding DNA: TGTGCCAGTTTCGTAGGCGGGAGCGGCAATGAGCAGTTCTTC. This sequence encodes CASFVGGSGNEQFF.